This passage covers 21 T cell receptor beta chains from one sample sequenced in a study of blood T cell repertoires in COVID-19. Assay used: immunoSEQ multiplex PCR; TCRdb lists only in-frame clones, some missing. The sample lists approximately 100,000 clones; roughly nine tenths were seen once. Sequencing was performed on peripheral blood. These receptors were collected from a human donor in a cohort sampled during active COVID-19.

This chain links TRBV12-2 with TRBJ2-5; no check of the table's D call, TRBD2, against the DNA was made. TRBV12-2 is termed a pseudogene. CDR3 length: 19 residues. The CDR3 bases are TGTGCAAGTCGCTTAGCCTACGGTGTTTGGCCCTCGGGCCAAGAGACCCAGTACTTC. It yields the protein CASRLAYGVWPSGQETQYF.

The V gene is TRBV6-4, the J gene TRBJ2-6; the match to TRBD1 covers 9 bases. Trimming took 6 bases from V and 1 from J; bases not matched to a gene: 10. Germline loops: CDR1 MRHNA, CDR2 SNTAGT. The CDR3 is made up of 18 amino acids. Here the CDR3 DNA reads TGTGCCAGCAGCGATAGACAGGGGGATGTATCTGGGGCCAACGTCCTGACTTTC. Translation gives CASSDRQGDVSGANVLTF.

This chain joins TRBV27 and TRBJ2-7, with 7 nucleotides matching TRBD1. Germline CDR1 is MNHEY and CDR2 is SMNVEV (reference sequence). The ends lost 4 bases at V and 0 bases at J; junction bases unmatched: 6. The CDR3 loop spans 15 amino acids. The chain's CDR3 is CASSSTGTVSYEQYF. CDR3 nucleotides: TGTGCCAGCAGTTCCACCGGGACAGTCTCCTACGAGCAGTACTTC.

The chain carries TRBV9 and TRBJ1-2; tentatively, D is TRBD1 (6 bases). Germline V CDR1 and CDR2: SGDLS, YYNGEE. V was cut by 0 bases and J by 7 bases, with 7 bases left in between. This CDR3 spans 12 amino acids. CDR3 coding DNA: TGTGCCAGCAGCGTAGACAGGGTTGGCTACACCTTC. The encoded protein is CASSVDRVGYTF.

This clone was picked up a small number of times. The chain uses TRBV6-2 or TRBV6-3 and TRBJ2-7; possibly TRBD1 for D (8 bases). With 4 bases removed from V and 5 bases from J, the gap between germline ends came to 12 bases. CDR1 MNHEY and CDR2 SVGEGT come from the germline V gene. CDR3 length: 13 residues. Here the CDR3 DNA reads TGTGCCAGCAGTTTAACAGGGGGGGACGAGCAGTACTTC. This translates into CASSLTGGDEQYF.

Written as DNA, the CDR3 is TGCGCCAGCAGCCAAGATCCAGGGGGCAATCAGCCCCAGCATTTT. Translating gives CASSQDPGGNQPQHF. V gene TRBV4-3 combines with J gene TRBJ1-5, with D perhaps TRBD1 (6 bases). This CDR3 spans 15 amino acids. Germline lookup yields CDR1 LGHNA and CDR2 YSLEER. V lost 0 bases to trimming and J lost 2 bases, with 8 bases between them.

The chain employs TRBV3-1 (or the pseudogene TRBV3-2) and TRBJ2-1, with D tentatively TRBD2 (5 bases). The CDR3 totals 14 residues. Trimming removed 4 bases from V and 5 bases from J, with 12 bases in between. Germline V lookup: CDR1 LGHDT, CDR2 YNNKEL (reference sequence). CDR3: CASSLKSGNNEQFF. The CDR3 nucleotides read TGTGCCAGCAGCCTGAAGAGCGGAAACAATGAGCAGTTCTTC.

This clone was detected only once. J is TRBJ1-6 and V is TRBV4-3; D remains unclear. Germline V gives CDR1 LGHNA, CDR2 YSLEER. V was trimmed by 0 bases and J by 8 bases, leaving 23 bases between them. The CDR3 spans 19 residues. In DNA, the CDR3 is TGCGCCAGCAGCCAAGATGTTGGAGATTTAGGACTCCCTTATTCACCCCTCCACTTT. Its protein product is CASSQDVGDLGLPYSPLHF.

This chain links TRBV6-2 or TRBV6-3 with TRBJ2-5; 7 bases align to TRBD2. CDR1 is MNHEY, CDR2 SVGEGT, per germline. The CDR3 extends over 14 amino acids. V was clipped by 2 bases and J by 5 bases; unmatched bases: 5. The CDR3 is CASSYRRETETQYF. The CDR3 nucleotides are TGTGCCAGCAGTTACAGGCGGGAGACGGAGACCCAGTACTTC.

This chain connects TRBV7-8 to TRBJ2-1; D is perhaps TRBD2 (6 bases). The CDR3 spans 13 residues. CDR1 is SGHVS and CDR2 is FQNEAQ in the germline V gene. The V and J ends lost 3 bases and 12 bases respectively, with 15 bases between them. CDR3 nucleotide sequence: TGTGCCAGCAGCTTGTGGTCCCGGGACTGGCAGTTCTTC. Translation gives CASSLWSRDWQFF.

This chain uses TRBV15 with TRBJ2-3, with D uncertain. The ends were cut back, 5 bases at V and 0 bases at J, with 12 bases in the middle. The CDR3 loop spans 15 amino acids. The germline V gene has CDR1 LNHNV and CDR2 YYDKDF (reference sequence). CDR3 amino acids: CATSEEPISTDTQYF. CDR3 DNA: TGTGCCACCAGCGAGGAACCGATTAGCACAGATACGCAGTATTTT.

The V gene is TRBV5-1, the J gene TRBJ2-1; D perhaps matches TRBD2 (6 bases). This CDR3 spans 15 amino acids. In germline, CDR1 is SGHRS, CDR2 YFSETQ. Trimming left V 2 bases short and J 10 bases short, with 19 bases between. The CDR3 loop is CASSLMLARSAEQFF. For the CDR3, the DNA is TGCGCCAGCAGCTTAATGCTAGCGCGGTCGGCAGAGCAGTTCTTC.

The genes are TRBV2 and TRBJ2-7; 7 nucleotides align to TRBD1. Germline V lookup: CDR1 SNHLY, CDR2 FYNNEI. V was clipped by 6 bases and J by 0 bases; unmatched bases: 8. The length of the CDR3 is 15 residues. CDR3: CASRGHGQDSYEQYF. The CDR3 region has the DNA TGTGCCAGCAGGGGGCATGGACAGGACTCCTACGAGCAGTACTTC.

This clone was counted once. The chain combines TRBV9 with TRBJ2-2; TRBD1 might be the D (5 bases). The CDR3 contains 15 residues. Germline V gives CDR1 SGDLS, CDR2 YYNGEE. The V end lost 6 bases, the J end lost 4 bases, and 16 bases lay between the germline ends. The CDR3 is CASNLGRERTGELFF. In DNA, the CDR3 is TGTGCCAGCAACCTGGGCAGGGAACGCACCGGGGAGCTGTTTTTT.

V usage is TRBV27 and J usage is TRBJ2-3; 10 bases agree with TRBD2. V trimming: 8 bases; J trimming: 0 bases; junction bases outside the gene matches: 5. Germline V lookup: CDR1 MNHEY, CDR2 SMNVEV (reference sequence). This CDR3 is built from 15 residues. The CDR3 DNA reads as TGTGCCAGCGCGACTAGCGGGTACAGCACAGATACGCAGTATTTT. Amino acid sequence: CASATSGYSTDTQYF.

This clone was seen only a few times. The chain employs TRBV19 and TRBJ1-2; 10 bases align to TRBD1. CDR3 length equals 13 residues. V lost 4 bases, J lost 8 bases, and 4 bases stayed unmatched. In germline, CDR1 is LNHDA, CDR2 SQIVND (reference sequence). The CDR3 protein is CASSTRDRGGYTF. The CDR3 bases are TGTGCCAGTAGTACTCGGGACAGGGGCGGCTACACCTTC.

V is TRBV4-3 and J is TRBJ2-1, with TRBD2 identical over 9 bases. CDR3 size: 16 residues. CDR1 is LGHNA, CDR2 YSLEER, per germline. J was trimmed by 7 bases and V by 0 bases; bases with no gene match: 7. The CDR3 is CASSQDSGSFGNEQFF. CDR3 nucleotide sequence: TGCGCCAGCAGCCAAGATAGCGGGAGCTTTGGGAATGAGCAGTTCTTC.

This rearrangement joins TRBV11-2 to TRBJ1-2, with D possibly TRBD1 on 6 matching bases. The CDR3 has 12 amino acids. The germline V and J ends were trimmed by 4 bases and 4 bases, with 7 bases remaining between them. The germline gives CDR1 SGHAT, CDR2 FQNNGV. The chain's CDR3 is CASSSRGYGYTF. The CDR3 nucleotides read TGTGCCAGCAGCTCCAGGGGCTATGGCTACACCTTC.

This chain uses TRBV7-9 with TRBJ2-7, with D possibly matching TRBD2 (5 bases). V was pared by 2 bases and J by 7 bases, with 12 bases between. CDR1 and CDR2 from the germline V gene are SEHNR and FQNEAQ (reference sequence). The CDR3 totals 13 residues. The DNA of the CDR3 is TGTGCCAGCAGCTTAAACCCCCCGGGGGAGCAGTACTTC. It translates to CASSLNPPGEQYF.

The V gene is TRBV7-8, the J gene TRBJ1-2; 7 bases map to TRBD1. The CDR3 has 12 residues. V gave up 4 bases and J gave up 8 bases; unmatched junction bases: 4. Germline V lookup: CDR1 SGHVS, CDR2 FQNEAQ. The CDR3 loop is CASSSTGVGYTF. DNA for the CDR3: TGTGCCAGCAGCTCAACAGGGGTCGGCTACACCTTC.

The V and J genes are TRBV6-1 and TRBJ1-6; 10 bases are a match to TRBD1. With 1 base clipped from V and 9 bases from J, the junction kept 6 bases outside the gene matches. CDR3 size: 16 residues. CDR1 and CDR2 from the germline V gene are MNHNS and SASEGT. Here the CDR3 reads CASSEVRQGAGSPLHF. CDR3 nucleotide sequence: TGTGCCAGCAGTGAAGTGAGACAGGGGGCCGGTTCACCCCTCCACTTT.